The 26 T cell receptor beta chains reported below all come from one sample, sequenced in a study of radiotherapy plus CTLA-4 blockade in lung cancer. The table came from immunoSEQ multiplex PCR; TCRdb's copy has only in-frame clones and leaves some out. The sample has about 80,000 clones; around nine tenths are singletons. Source: peripheral blood, taken from a patient treated with radiotherapy plus ipilimumab. The receptors originated from a human donor with non-small cell lung cancer who had stable disease on radiotherapy plus ipilimumab.

A single count supports this clone. The rearrangement uses TRBV2 and TRBJ2-7; no definite D call. Per the germline V gene, CDR1 is SNHLY and CDR2 is FYNNEI. CDR3 size: 12 residues. With 7 bases removed from V and 5 bases from J, the gap between germline ends came to 12 bases. CDR3 protein: CASKWNLDEQYF. In DNA, the CDR3 is TGTGCCAGCAAATGGAACCTCGACGAGCAGTACTTC.

The V call is TRBV5-1, the J call TRBJ2-7; the D gene could be TRBD1 or TRBD2 (5 bases each). The CDR3 contains 15 residues. Per the germline V gene, CDR1 is SGHRS and CDR2 is YFSETQ. The ends were cut back, 4 bases at V and 2 bases at J, with 16 bases in the middle. Here the CDR3 reads CASSLGTMRAYEQYF. For the CDR3, the DNA is TGCGCCAGCAGCCTCGGGACGATGAGAGCCTACGAGCAGTACTTC.

The chain is built from TRBV13 and TRBJ1-6; D may be TRBD1 (6 bases). V lost 0 bases to trimming and J lost 7 bases, with 13 bases between them. Germline values: CDR1 PRHDT, CDR2 FYEKMQ (reference sequence). The CDR3 is made up of 16 amino acids. The CDR3 reads CASSLGNRVMNSPLHF. CDR3 DNA: TGTGCCAGCAGCTTAGGGAACAGGGTGATGAATTCACCCCTCCACTTT.

The genes are TRBV28 and TRBJ2-5; TRBD2 aligns across 8 bases. The DNA end is more similar to TRBJ2-7, so the J call may be wrong. In germline, CDR1 is MDHEN, CDR2 SYDVKM. The CDR3 is 14 amino acids. CDR3 sequence: CASRNTGGLGEQYF. As DNA, the CDR3 is TGTGCCAGCAGGAATACGGGAGGGCTGGGCGAGCAGTACTTC.

The V gene is TRBV19, the J gene TRBJ2-5; perhaps TRBD2 as D (6 bases). V shed 3 bases and J shed 4 bases, with 15 bases lying between them. The CDR3 is made up of 15 amino acids. CDR1 is LNHDA, CDR2 SQIVND, per germline (reference sequence). CDR3 amino acids: CASSIGGPPVETQYF. As DNA, the CDR3 is TGTGCCAGTAGTATCGGAGGGCCTCCTGTAGAGACCCAGTACTTC. Looking up the rest from reference TRBV19 and TRBJ2-5 gives the full variable domain: DGGITQSPKYLFRKEGQNVTLSCEQNLNHDAMYWYRQDPGQGLRLIYYSQIVNDFQKGDIAEGYSVSREKKESFPLTVTSAQKNPTAFYLCASSIGGPPVETQYFGPGTRLLVL.

The chain joins TRBV30 to TRBJ1-6, with D possibly being TRBD1 (5 bases). Germline CDR1 is GTSNPN and CDR2 is SVGIG (reference sequence). Trimming removed 4 bases at V and 13 bases at J, with 20 bases between. This CDR3 comprises 14 residues. The CDR3 DNA reads TGTGCCTGGAAATTGGGACTGGGGCTTTTTCCCCTCCACTTT. This translates into CAWKLGLGLFPLHF.

The chain combines TRBV5-1 with TRBJ2-1; 9 bases align to TRBD2. CDR1 and CDR2 from the germline V gene are SGHRS and YFSETQ. The CDR3 runs to 16 residues. V was pared by 4 bases and J by 5 bases, with 10 bases of the junction left unmatched. The CDR3 sequence: CASSRTAGGSNNEQFF. CDR3 DNA sequence: TGCGCCAGCAGCCGAACCGCGGGGGGGAGTAACAATGAGCAGTTCTTC.

The chain is built from TRBV1 and TRBJ1-3; the D call of TRBD1 is as the table states it, not checked on the DNA. TRBV1 is shown as a pseudogene. The CDR3 length is 16 residues. The CDR3 DNA sequence: TGCACCAGCAGCCAATGCGACACCCGTGGGGGAAACACCATATATTTT. As protein: CTSSQCDTRGGNTIYF.

This rearrangement joins TRBV27 to TRBJ2-2; D unclear. There are 13 residues in the CDR3. Trimming left V 3 bases short and J 5 bases short, with 7 bases between. CDR1 and CDR2 (germline): MNHEY, SMNVEV (reference sequence). In nucleotides, the CDR3 is TGTGCCAGCAGTTTCACTTCAACCGGGGAGCTGTTTTTT. Its protein is CASSFTSTGELFF.

V usage is TRBV5-1 and J usage is TRBJ1-4; tentatively, D is TRBD1 (6 bases). The CDR3 is 14 residues long. Trimming cost V 4 bases and J 5 bases, with 12 bases left between them. Germline CDR1 reads SGHRS; CDR2 reads YFSETQ. This CDR3 is CASSPGQINEKLFF. CDR3 nucleotide sequence: TGCGCCAGCAGCCCAGGACAGATAAATGAAAAACTGTTTTTT. Complete variable domain (other parts from reference TRBV5-1 and TRBJ1-4): KAGVTQTPRYLIKTRGQQVTLSCSPISGHRSVSWYQQTPGQGLQFLFEYFSETQRNKGNFPGRFSGRQFSNSRSEMNVSTLELGDSALYLCASSPGQINEKLFFGSGTQLSVL.

This clone has only a few counts. This rearrangement joins TRBV5-4 to TRBJ1-4; TRBD1 might be the D (6 bases). In germline, CDR1 is SGHNT, CDR2 YYREEE (reference sequence). Between the trimmed V and J ends, which lost 1 base and 6 bases, there was a span of 10 bases. CDR3 size: 14 residues. This chain's CDR3 is CASSLSGVDEKLFF. The CDR3, as DNA: TGTGCCAGCAGCTTGTCAGGGGTTGATGAAAAACTGTTTTTT. Complete variable domain (other parts from reference TRBV5-4 and TRBJ1-4): ETGVTQSPTHLIKTRGQQVTLRCSSQSGHNTVSWYQQALGQGPQFIFQYYREEENGRGNFPPRFSGLQFPNYSSELNVNALELDDSALYLCASSLSGVDEKLFFGSGTQLSVL.

V gene TRBV2 combines with J gene TRBJ2-7, with TRBD2 matching 9 bases. Germline CDR1 is SNHLY and CDR2 is FYNNEI. V gave up 8 bases and J gave up 5 bases; unmatched junction bases: 10. The CDR3 loop spans 14 amino acids. The chain's CDR3 is CASEGRGGSDEQYF. CDR3 sequence (DNA): TGTGCCAGCGAAGGGCGGGGGGGCAGCGACGAGCAGTACTTC.

This clone was picked up one time. This chain connects TRBV5-1 to TRBJ2-3; possibly TRBD2 for D (5 bases). This CDR3 spans 15 amino acids. Germline V gene data show CDR1 as SGHRS and CDR2 as YFSETQ. V shed 4 bases and J shed 2 bases, with 14 bases lying between them. The CDR3 here is CASSLGGGLTDTQYF. DNA for the CDR3: TGCGCCAGCAGCCTCGGTGGCGGGCTCACAGATACGCAGTATTTT.

The chain links TRBV19 to TRBJ2-5, with 8 nucleotides matching TRBD1. The J segment lost 7 bases and the V segment lost 5 bases, leaving 9 bases of the junction unmatched. In germline, CDR1 is LNHDA, CDR2 SQIVND (reference sequence). The CDR3 has 14 residues. CDR3 sequence reads: CASSPGTGRATQYF. The CDR3 DNA reads TGTGCCAGTAGTCCAGGGACAGGTCGGGCGACCCAGTACTTC.

This sequence joins TRBV28 and TRBJ2-5; 8 bases are a match to TRBD2. J was trimmed by 4 bases and V by 3 bases; bases with no gene match: 4. The CDR3 length is 14 residues. Germline-derived CDR1 and CDR2 are MDHEN and SYDVKM. DNA for the CDR3: TGTGCCAGCAGTTTCCCGGGACTAGGAGAGACCCAGTACTTC. The encoded protein is CASSFPGLGETQYF.

This sequence joins TRBV2 and TRBJ1-1, with 7 bases aligning to TRBD1. V shed 4 bases, J shed 12 bases, and the junction held 8 bases outside the gene matches. The CDR3 loop spans 12 amino acids. Germline V CDR1 and CDR2: SNHLY, FYNNEI. CDR3 residues: CASSGRGRSSFF. CDR3 in DNA: TGTGCCAGCAGTGGAAGGGGGCGCAGCTCTTTCTTT.

J is TRBJ2-7 and V is TRBV7-9, with a possible D match to TRBD1 (6 bases). V was shortened by 6 bases and J by 0 bases, with 12 bases between the two germline ends. The CDR3 contains 14 residues. Germline V gene data show CDR1 as SEHNR and CDR2 as FQNEAQ (reference sequence). The CDR3 spells CASSRRDTSYEQYF. The DNA for the CDR3 is TGTGCCAGCAGTCGCCGGGACACCTCCTACGAGCAGTACTTC.

This chain uses TRBV5-1 with TRBJ2-7, with a weak D call TRBD1 (6 bases). Looked up from germline, CDR1 is SGHRS and CDR2 is YFSETQ. This CDR3 has 14 amino acids. V lost 4 bases, J lost 6 bases, and 17 bases lay in between. The CDR3: CASSNRLDSSEQYF. CDR3 nucleotide sequence: TGCGCCAGCAGCAACCGGCTGGACAGTTCCGAGCAGTACTTC.

V is TRBV5-8 and J is TRBJ2-2; 11 bases are shared with TRBD1. The germline V gene has CDR1 SGHTS and CDR2 YDEGEE. The ends lost 1 base at V and 4 bases at J; junction bases unmatched: 3. The CDR3 loop spans 16 amino acids. The CDR3 DNA follows: TGTGCCAGCAGCTTGATGGACAGGGGGCTCACCGGGGAGCTGTTTTTT. Encoded protein: CASSLMDRGLTGELFF.

The chain employs TRBV5-8 and TRBJ2-7, with a weak D call TRBD2 (5 bases). Germline-derived CDR1 and CDR2 are SGHTS and YDEGEE. V was pared by 7 bases and J by 6 bases, with 17 bases between. This CDR3 has 13 amino acids. The CDR3 loop is CASPAGLAGEQYF. The DNA for the CDR3 is TGTGCCAGCCCCGCCGGGTTGGCGGGCGAGCAGTACTTC.

The CDR3 loop reads CASSGRGGLGETQYF. CDR3 nucleotides: TGTGCCAGCAGTGGCCGGGGGGGTCTAGGAGAGACCCAGTACTTC. J is TRBJ2-5 and V is TRBV6-1; 8 bases match TRBD2. Germline loops: CDR1 MNHNS, CDR2 SASEGT. There are 15 residues in the CDR3. J gave up 4 bases and V 4 bases, and 8 bases lay outside the gene matches.

In its sample, this clone was seen a few times. The CDR3 nucleotides are TGTGCCAGCAGTGTAGGCTCTGGAAACACCATATATTTT. Residues: CASSVGSGNTIYF. The chain has TRBV2 and TRBJ1-3, with unresolved D. The V gene's germline CDR1 is SNHLY and CDR2 FYNNEI. CDR3 size: 13 residues. The V gene lost 4 bases and the J gene lost 0 bases, with 4 bases spanning the gap.

J is TRBJ1-1 and V is TRBV6-1, with D tentatively TRBD1 (5 bases). Trimming removed 7 bases from V and 3 bases from J, with 18 bases in between. Germline V lookup: CDR1 MNHNS, CDR2 SASEGT. The CDR3 extends over 15 amino acids. CDR3 nucleotides: TGTGCCAGCAACACGATCCGGGGGGGGGACACTGAAGCTTTCTTT. This gives the protein CASNTIRGGDTEAFF.

V gene TRBV19 combines with J gene TRBJ1-1, with 7 bases aligning to TRBD1. The CDR3 is 16 residues long. The germline V gene has CDR1 LNHDA and CDR2 SQIVND (reference sequence). V dropped 2 bases and J dropped 1; count of bases not matched to a gene: 7. The CDR3 spells CASSIYPGTENTEAFF. The DNA of the CDR3 is TGTGCCAGTAGTATATACCCCGGGACAGAGAACACTGAAGCTTTCTTT.

The gene calls are TRBV5-6 and TRBJ2-2; 7 positions agree with TRBD1. The CDR3 loop spans 13 amino acids. Germline assignment: CDR1 SGHDT and CDR2 YYEEEE. Losses at the gene ends were 3 bases for V and 5 bases for J; bases not matched to a gene: 1. CDR3: CASSYRGTGELFF. In DNA, the CDR3 is TGTGCCAGCAGCTACAGGGGTACCGGGGAGCTGTTTTTT.

This chain links TRBV28 with TRBJ1-3; D possibly corresponds to TRBD1 (6 bases). Trimming shortened V by 5 bases and J by 9 bases, and 17 bases separated the two germline ends. The CDR3 is made up of 14 amino acids. Germline CDR1 and CDR2: MDHEN and SYDVKM. CDR3: CASSPPRTGSTIYF. The CDR3 coding sequence is TGTGCCAGCAGTCCACCTCGCACAGGGAGCACCATATATTTT.